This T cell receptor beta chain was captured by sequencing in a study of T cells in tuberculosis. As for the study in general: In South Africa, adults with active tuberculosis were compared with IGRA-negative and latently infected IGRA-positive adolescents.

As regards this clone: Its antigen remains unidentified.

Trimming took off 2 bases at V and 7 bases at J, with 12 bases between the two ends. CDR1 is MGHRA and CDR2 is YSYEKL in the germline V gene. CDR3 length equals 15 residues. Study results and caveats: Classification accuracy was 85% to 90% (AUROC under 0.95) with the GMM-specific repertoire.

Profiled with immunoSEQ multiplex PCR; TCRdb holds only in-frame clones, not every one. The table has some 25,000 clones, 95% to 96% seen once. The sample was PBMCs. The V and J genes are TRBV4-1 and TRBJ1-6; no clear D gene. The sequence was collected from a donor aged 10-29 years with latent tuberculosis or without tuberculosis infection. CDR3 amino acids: CASSQNGVPNSPLHF. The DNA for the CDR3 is TGCGCCAGCAGCCAAAACGGTGTTCCCAATTCACCCCTCCACTTT.